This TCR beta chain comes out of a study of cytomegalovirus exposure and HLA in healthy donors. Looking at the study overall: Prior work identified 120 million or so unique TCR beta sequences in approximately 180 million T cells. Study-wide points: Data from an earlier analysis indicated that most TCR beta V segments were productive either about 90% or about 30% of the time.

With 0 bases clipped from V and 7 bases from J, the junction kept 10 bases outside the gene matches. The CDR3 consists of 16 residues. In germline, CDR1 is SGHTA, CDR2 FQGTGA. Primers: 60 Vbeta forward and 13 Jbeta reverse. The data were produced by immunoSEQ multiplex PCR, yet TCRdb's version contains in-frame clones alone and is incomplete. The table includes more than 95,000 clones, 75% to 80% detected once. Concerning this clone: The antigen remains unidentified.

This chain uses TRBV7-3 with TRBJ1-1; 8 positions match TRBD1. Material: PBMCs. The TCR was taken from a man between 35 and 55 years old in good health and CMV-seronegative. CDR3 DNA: TGTGCCAGCAGCTTAACTCCCCCGGGACAGGTTTTTGAAGCTTTCTTT. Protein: CASSLTPPGQVFEAFF. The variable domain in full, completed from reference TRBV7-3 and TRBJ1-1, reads GAGVSQTPSNKVTEKGKYVELRCDPISGHTALYWYRQSLGQGPEFLIYFQGTGAADDSGLPNDRFFAVRPEGSVSTLKIQRTERGDSAVYLCASSLTPPGQVFEAFFGQGTRLTVV.